Presented here are 28 T cell receptor beta chains from one specimen sequenced in a study of CD8+ T cells in alopecia areata. Treatment: oral pan-JAK inhibitor, 5-10 mg twice daily. RNA was isolated and reverse transcribed to cDNA, the sequencing template. The table came from immunoSEQ multiplex PCR; TCRdb's copy has only in-frame clones and leaves some out. The data hold about 64,000 clones, with around 45% observed a single time. Sequencing was performed on CD8+ T cells sorted from blood, taken at approximately week 39, from a patient treated with tofacitinib. These receptors were obtained from a human donor with alopecia areata.

The chain has TRBV29-1 and TRBJ2-1, with D maybe TRBD2 (5 bases). The CDR3 contains 13 residues. Germline CDR1 reads SQVTM; CDR2 reads ANQGSEA. Trimming removed 7 bases from V and 0 bases from J, with 10 bases in between. The CDR3 region has the DNA TGCAGCGCGGACTGGAGCTCCTACAATGAGCAGTTCTTC. Amino acid sequence: CSADWSSYNEQFF.

The CDR3 loop reads CASSPGQSFDGYTF. CDR3 nucleotides: TGTGCCAGCAGCCCGGGACAGTCTTTCGATGGCTACACCTTC. The V gene is TRBV6-5, the J gene TRBJ1-2; 7 nucleotides match TRBD1. Trimming took 6 bases from V and 6 from J; bases not matched to a gene: 10. Germline CDR1 reads MNHEY; CDR2 reads SVGAGI. There are 14 residues in the CDR3.

The V gene is TRBV2, the J gene TRBJ2-2; 10 bases match TRBD1. The V gene end was trimmed by 7 bases and the J gene end by 0 bases; junction bases not matched to a gene: 2. Germline CDR1 SNHLY, CDR2 FYNNEI. The CDR3 consists of 15 residues. CDR3 sequence reads: CASTDRGPNTGELFF. The DNA of the CDR3 is TGTGCCAGCACCGACAGGGGGCCGAACACCGGGGAGCTGTTTTTT.

This chain connects TRBV14 to TRBJ2-7; 7 bases match TRBD1. Germline CDR1 and CDR2: SGHDN and FVKESK. The CDR3 extends over 14 amino acids. The junction had 6 bases not matched to a gene; V was cut back by 4 bases and J by 3 bases. The CDR3 region is CASSPRDSNYEQYF. The DNA for the CDR3 is TGTGCCAGCAGCCCCCGGGACAGCAACTACGAGCAGTACTTC.

The V gene is TRBV25-1, the J gene TRBJ2-7, with 8 bases that match TRBD1. The CDR3 has 11 amino acids. With 8 bases clipped from V and 7 bases from J, the junction kept 4 bases outside the gene matches. Germline CDR1 is MGHDK and CDR2 is SYGVNS. In DNA form, the CDR3 reads TGTGCCAGCGGACAGGGCAGGGAGCAGTACTTC. Its translation: CASGQGREQYF.

This clone was detected only a few times. The chain has TRBV10-2 and TRBJ2-7; maybe TRBD1 (5 bases). V gave up 5 bases and J gave up 3 bases, with 14 bases separating them. The CDR3 runs to 14 residues. CDR1 is WSHSY, CDR2 SAAADI, per germline. The CDR3 nucleotides read TGCGCCAGCAGTCGTGACAGAATCGGCTACGAGCAGTACTTC. Residues: CASSRDRIGYEQYF.

The chain carries TRBV29-1 and TRBJ1-2; D is unclear. V was trimmed by 1 base and J by 2 bases, leaving 17 bases between them. The CDR3 is made up of 16 amino acids. CDR1 SQVTM and CDR2 ANQGSEA come from the germline V gene. DNA of the CDR3: TGCAGCGTTGAAGTCCACGTCAAGGGAGGGAACTATGGCTACACCTTC. It yields the protein CSVEVHVKGGNYGYTF.

The chain recombines TRBV29-1 with TRBJ1-4, with D maybe TRBD1 (6 bases). V was clipped by 4 bases and J by 4 bases, with 13 bases between them. The CDR3 is made up of 14 amino acids. From germline, CDR1 is SQVTM and CDR2 ANQGSEA. The CDR3 DNA follows: TGCAGCGTTGTAGGGGGTTCCCGTAATGAAAAACTGTTTTTT. This encodes CSVVGGSRNEKLFF.

This clone showed up just once. The V gene is TRBV29-1, the J gene TRBJ1-3; D is unresolved. The CDR3 is 13 amino acids. Looked up from germline, CDR1 is SQVTM and CDR2 is ANQGSEA. Trimming pared 6 bases from V and 7 bases from J, leaving 16 bases between. The CDR3 protein is CSVALPRKNTIYF. CDR3 nucleotides: TGCAGCGTGGCCCTCCCTCGGAAGAACACCATATATTTT.

The rearrangement joins TRBV27 to TRBJ1-2; unclear D gene. CDR1 and CDR2 (germline): MNHEY, SMNVEV (reference sequence). This CDR3 is built from 16 residues. The V gene lost 9 bases and the J gene lost 8 bases, with 28 bases spanning the gap. The CDR3 DNA sequence: TGTGCCAGTCACTCTCTAGGTGGTGGGCCCGCTGGGGGCTACACCTTC. This sequence encodes CASHSLGGGPAGGYTF.

The rearrangement links TRBV14 to TRBJ2-6; 7 nucleotides align to TRBD1. In germline, CDR1 is SGHDN, CDR2 FVKESK. The CDR3 runs 15 residues. Unmatched junction bases numbered 0, after V lost 3 bases and J lost 1 base. CDR3 DNA: TGTGCCAGCAGCCAGACAGGGTCTGGGGCCAACGTCCTGACTTTC. Its translation is CASSQTGSGANVLTF. Using reference TRBV14 and TRBJ2-6 for the parts outside the CDR3, the full variable domain is EAGVTQFPSHSVIEKGQTVTLRCDPISGHDNLYWYRRVMGKEIKFLLHFVKESKQDESGMPNNRFLAERTGGTYSTLKVQPAELEDSGVYFCASSQTGSGANVLTFGAGSRLTVL.

This clone was counted between two and nine times. V is TRBV4-3 and J is TRBJ1-1, with a tentative D call TRBD1 (5 bases). CDR1 is LGHNA, CDR2 YSLEER, per germline. V was trimmed by 8 bases and J by 1 base, leaving 11 bases between them. CDR3 length: 13 residues. As DNA, the CDR3 is TGCGCCAGCGGGGACTTAGGGAACACTGAAGCTTTCTTT. It yields the protein CASGDLGNTEAFF.

In nucleotides, the CDR3 is TGCGCCAGCAGCTTTGGGGACAGCTCCTACGAGCAGTACTTC. The encoded protein is CASSFGDSSYEQYF. The chain joins TRBV5-1 to TRBJ2-7; TRBD1 agrees at 7 bases. From germline, CDR1 is SGHRS and CDR2 YFSETQ. The CDR3 sequence is 14 residues long. Trimming cost V 2 bases and J 0 bases; bases outside gene matches: 2. Full variable domain (rest looked up from reference TRBV5-1 and TRBJ2-7): KAGVTQTPRYLIKTRGQQVTLSCSPISGHRSVSWYQQTPGQGLQFLFEYFSETQRNKGNFPGRFSGRQFSNSRSEMNVSTLELGDSALYLCASSFGDSSYEQYFGPGTRLTVT.

This chain connects TRBV7-8 to TRBJ2-5; TRBD1 aligns across 12 bases. V lost 5 bases, J lost 5 bases, and 12 bases stayed unmatched. Germline CDR1 SGHVS, CDR2 FQNEAQ. CDR3 length: 17 amino acids. In nucleotides, the CDR3 is TGTGCCAGCAGCCCCCGGCTCGGGACAGGGGGCGCGGAGACCCAGTACTTC. This translates into CASSPRLGTGGAETQYF.

This chain links TRBV27 with TRBJ2-5, with 10 bases fitting TRBD2. CDR1 MNHEY and CDR2 SMNVEV come from the germline V gene (reference sequence). CDR3 length: 15 amino acids. After removal of 5 bases from V and 1 base from J, the junction contained 4 bases not matched to a gene. The DNA of the CDR3 is TGTGCCAGCAGTGGGTGGACTAGCGGCCAAGAGACCCAGTACTTC. This codes for CASSGWTSGQETQYF.

This clone has more than one count but fewer than ten. The rearrangement joins TRBV7-3 to TRBJ1-2, with a possible D match to TRBD1 (5 bases). The CDR3 totals 14 residues. From germline, CDR1 is SGHTA and CDR2 FQGTGA. Trimming removed 1 base from V and 8 bases from J, with 14 bases in between. CDR3 region: CASSLNPGTQGYTF. The CDR3 DNA sequence: TGTGCCAGCAGCTTAAATCCGGGGACGCAGGGCTACACCTTC.

The chain has TRBV4-3 and TRBJ2-7, with 14 bases fitting TRBD2. The V gene's germline CDR1 is LGHNA and CDR2 YSLEER. J gave up 5 bases and V 1 base, and 1 base lay outside the gene matches. The CDR3 runs to 15 residues. The CDR3 reads CASSQVTSGRDEQYF. CDR3 nucleotides: TGCGCCAGCAGCCAAGTGACTAGCGGGAGGGACGAGCAGTACTTC.

Only a few counts were recorded for this clone. V is TRBV29-1 and J is TRBJ2-1; 13 bases map to TRBD2. The CDR3 runs to 17 residues. The germline gives CDR1 SQVTM, CDR2 ANQGSEA. V shed 0 bases, J shed 3 bases, and the junction held 5 bases outside the gene matches. As DNA, the CDR3 is TGCAGCGTTGAAGATCCGGGACTAGCGGGAAACTACAATGAGCAGTTCTTC. Residues: CSVEDPGLAGNYNEQFF.

This clone came up a few times. The chain carries TRBV30 and TRBJ2-5, with a possible D match to TRBD2 (6 bases). CDR1 is GTSNPN, CDR2 SVGIG, per germline (reference sequence). The CDR3 consists of 15 residues. Trimming removed 2 bases at V and 2 bases at J, with 15 bases between. CDR3 loop: CAWSPMPGVQETQYF. The DNA of the CDR3 is TGTGCCTGGAGTCCCATGCCGGGAGTGCAAGAGACCCAGTACTTC. The full variable domain, in which reference TRBV30 and TRBJ2-5 provide the parts outside the CDR3, is SQTIHQWPATLVQPVGSPLSLECTVEGTSNPNLYWYRQAAGRGLQLLFYSVGIGQISSEVPQNLSASRPQDRQFILSSKKLLLSDSGFYLCAWSPMPGVQETQYFGPGTRLLVL.

The chain links TRBV29-1 to TRBJ1-1; 9 bases line up with TRBD1. This CDR3 has 13 residues. Per germline, CDR1 SQVTM and CDR2 ANQGSEA. Losses at the gene ends were 6 bases for V and 1 base for J; bases not matched to a gene: 3. CDR3 DNA sequence: TGCAGCGTCTGGACAGGGGAGAACACTGAAGCTTTCTTT. The encoded protein is CSVWTGENTEAFF.

In its sample, this clone was seen a few times. J is TRBJ1-2 and V is TRBV30, with a tentative D call TRBD1 (5 bases). The length of the CDR3 is 13 residues. The germline V gene has CDR1 GTSNPN and CDR2 SVGIG (reference sequence). V lost 5 bases and J 6 bases, leaving 16 bases between the germline ends. This CDR3 reads CAWSFGGVDGYTF. The CDR3 nucleotides read TGTGCCTGGTCCTTTGGGGGAGTGGATGGCTACACCTTC.

The rearrangement links TRBV27 to TRBJ2-5; a possible D gene is TRBD1 (6 bases). V shed 5 bases and J shed 11 bases, with 12 bases lying between them. The CDR3 is 11 amino acids. CDR1 is MNHEY, CDR2 SMNVEV, per germline (reference sequence). The chain's CDR3 is CASSADRKQYF. For the CDR3, the DNA is TGTGCCAGCAGTGCAGACAGGAAACAGTACTTC.

This clone showed up just a few times. This rearrangement joins TRBV29-1 to TRBJ2-7; the D is unclear. The CDR3 has 12 amino acids. V dropped 7 bases and J dropped 2 bases, with 12 bases sitting between them. CDR1 and CDR2 (germline): SQVTM, ANQGSEA. CDR3 residues: CSALQEPYEQYF. The CDR3 region has the DNA TGCAGCGCACTACAAGAACCCTACGAGCAGTACTTC.

The chain joins TRBV5-4 to TRBJ2-2; 10 nucleotides align to TRBD1. Unmatched junction bases numbered 6, after V lost 4 bases and J lost 6 bases. The CDR3 contains 15 residues. Germline CDR1 SGHNT, CDR2 YYREEE (reference sequence). CDR3 DNA: TGTGCCAGCAGCCGGGACAGGGGCATCCCCGGGGAGCTGTTTTTT. It codes for CASSRDRGIPGELFF.

Only a few counts were recorded for this clone. In DNA, the CDR3 is TGCGCCAGCAGCCAAGGGACAGGGAGGACCTACGAGCAGTACTTC. The encoded protein is CASSQGTGRTYEQYF. This rearrangement joins TRBV4-3 to TRBJ2-7, with 8 bases lining up with TRBD1. The CDR3 is made up of 15 amino acids. With 1 base clipped from V and 2 bases from J, the junction kept 4 bases outside the gene matches. Germline V gene data show CDR1 as LGHNA and CDR2 as YSLEER.

V is TRBV7-9 and J is TRBJ2-1; D is possibly TRBD2 (6 bases). Germline assignment: CDR1 SEHNR and CDR2 FQNEAQ (reference sequence). The V gene lost 4 bases and the J gene lost 9 bases, with 7 bases spanning the gap. CDR3 length: 11 amino acids. The CDR3 region has the DNA TGTGCCAGCAGCTCCGGGAGTGAGCAGTTCTTC. Translation gives CASSSGSEQFF.

J is TRBJ2-5 and V is TRBV11-2; D remains unclear. Germline CDR1 is SGHAT and CDR2 is FQNNGV. The CDR3 is 10 amino acids. V lost 6 bases and J lost 4, with 3 bases in between. This chain's CDR3 is CASRGETQYF. CDR3 DNA sequence: TGTGCCAGCAGGGGAGAGACCCAGTACTTC.

The chain employs TRBV4-1 and TRBJ2-7; TRBD2 matches 9 bases. The V segment lost 2 bases and the J segment 3 bases; nucleotides outside the gene matches: 8. The CDR3 sequence is 16 residues long. Germline V CDR1 and CDR2: MGHRA, YSYEKL. As DNA, the CDR3 is TGCGCCAGCAGCCAATTGTTAGCGGGAGAGGTCTACGAGCAGTACTTC. Its protein is CASSQLLAGEVYEQYF.